This T cell receptor (beta chain) was documented in a study of vaccination and CD4 T cells after COVID-19. The CDR3 spans 17 residues. CDR1 MNHNS and CDR2 SASEGT come from the germline V gene. Deletions cut 5 bases from V and 0 bases from J, with 17 bases between. This clonotype is labeled medium-sized. Its matching antigen is unknown. Cultured CD4+ T cells had their DNA profiled by the Oncomine TCR Beta short-read assay. TCRdb used MiXCR to reprocess the PCR reads, holding one entry per CDR3 protein. The sample holds some 4,000 distinct CDR3 sequences, over 65% seen once. The sample's treatment: 10-day PBMC culture with coronavirus spike peptide pools or control peptides (ViraFEST assay). Antigen-specific T cell expansion with peptide pools preceded TCR sequencing in the ViraFEST approach.

This receptor was taken from a human donor who had recovered from COVID-19. The source material was CD4+ T cells from blood, cultured in vitro. The V and J genes are TRBV6-1 and TRBJ2-1, with TRBD2 as a possible D gene (5 bases). The chain's CDR3 is CASSPGFRVSSYNEQFF. CDR3 nucleotide sequence: TGTGCCAGCAGTCCGGGGTTTCGGGTGAGCTCCTACAATGAGCAGTTCTTC.